This T cell receptor (beta chain) was recovered during a study of CD8 T cells in Susac syndrome. Reverse transcription of 0.5 to 1 ug RNA was carried out with random hexamers. Amplification of TCR beta CDR3 spanned 54 Vbeta and 13 Jbeta via immunoSEQ multiplex PCR. TCRdb fed the immunoSEQ multiplex PCR reads into MiXCR, producing one record per CDR3 protein. The repertoire consists of tens of thousands of distinct CDR3 sequences, with approximately 94% occurring once and the leading ten covering more than 0.45%. This CDR3 has 13 residues. Germline lookup yields CDR1 SQVTM and CDR2 ANQGSEA. The J segment lost 8 bases and the V segment lost 3 bases, leaving 4 bases of the junction unmatched. This clonotype is a singleton in its sample.

J is TRBJ2-1 and V is TRBV29-1; 10 bases agree with TRBD2. Sequencing input: CD8+ T cells from PBMCs. This clonotype was sampled from a human donor in good health. DNA of the CDR3: TGCAGCGTTGAGGCTAGCGGGAGCGATGAGCAGTTCTTC. This codes for CSVEASGSDEQFF.